This T cell receptor beta chain derives from a study of cytomegalovirus exposure and HLA in healthy donors. General study points: Researchers left out some V segments, among them TRBV6-2 and TRBV6-3, as indistinguishable. Productive status was seen about 90% or about 30% of the time for most TCR beta V segments in an earlier analysis.

Concerning this clone: Its antigen remains unidentified.

CDR1 is MNHEY and CDR2 is SMNVEV in the germline V gene (reference sequence). The CDR3 totals 16 residues. V was clipped by 5 bases and J by 3 bases; unmatched bases: 10. The study ran its PCR with 60 Vbeta and 13 Jbeta primers. Repertoires were generated with immunoSEQ multiplex PCR, while TCRdb's copy carries only in-frame clones and drops some. The top ten clones hold 2.5% to 3.5% of a sample with some 140,000 clones, roughly 83% of them seen once. The chain joins TRBV27 to TRBJ2-7; 10 bases match TRBD2. The sequencing sample was made of PBMCs. The receptor was derived from a female donor in good health and CMV-seronegative. The CDR3, as DNA: TGTGCCAGCAGTCCTTACCCCGAGCGGGAGGGCTACGAGCAGTACTTC. Encoded protein: CASSPYPEREGYEQYF.